This T cell receptor (beta chain) was sequenced during a study of blood T cell repertoires in COVID-19. Study in general: From T cells, B-cell-depleted T cells, or PBMCs came the material, which was cDNA or gDNA.

In the authors' workflow: Reference gene primer amplification gave nucleated cell count estimates. Sequencing used immunoSEQ multiplex PCR; TCRdb keeps in-frame clones, though not all of them. V and J calls and clone size follow that table, whereas D and trimming were derived from the DNA. The table shows approximately 60,000 clones, with 80% to 90% occurring only once. CDR1 MNHEY and CDR2 SVGAGI come from the germline V gene. This CDR3 has 15 residues. Trimming stripped 6 bases from V and 2 bases from J, with 16 bases between. The chain couples TRBV6-5 to TRBJ1-2; D not certain. This receptor was identified in a man older than 75 with acute or convalescent COVID-19. Sequencing was done on a sample of peripheral blood. This chain's CDR3 is CASSPTRSRNYGYTF. The CDR3 nucleotides read TGTGCCAGCAGCCCAACTCGGTCGCGGAACTATGGCTACACCTTC.